Listed here is a single TCR beta chain. This entry belongs to a study of blood T cell repertoires in COVID-19. Study overall: Italy, Spain and the United States were the sources of the convalescent and acute COVID-19 samples. The analysed material was cDNA or gDNA that came from T cells, B-cell-depleted T cells, or PBMCs.

V shed 2 bases, J shed 8 bases, and the junction held 6 bases outside the gene matches. CDR3 length equals 14 residues. The V gene's germline CDR1 is SGHDT and CDR2 YYEEEE. In the authors' methods: From reference gene primer amplification, estimates of nucleated cell counts were derived. Repertoires were generated with immunoSEQ multiplex PCR, while TCRdb's copy carries only in-frame clones and drops some. D and trimming come from the DNA, and the V and J calls and clone size come from that table. The data show 100,000 to 120,000 clones, approximately 79% seen once. The J gene is TRBJ2-1, the V gene TRBV5-6; TRBD2 matches at 8 bases. The receptor was derived from a woman over 75 with active or convalescent COVID-19. Sequenced sample: peripheral blood. CDR3 nucleotides: TGTGCCAGCAGCTTTGGGCTAGCGGGCGATGAGCAGTTCTTC. It is translated as CASSFGLAGDEQFF.